The 10 T cell receptor beta chains reported below all come from one sample, sequenced in a study of a mutant IDH1 vaccine in newly diagnosed glioma. The time point denotes: baseline, week 1 (first vaccination visit). Treatment of the sample: pre-vaccination baseline after standard-of-care therapy. Generated by immunoSEQ multiplex PCR, the TCRdb table keeps only in-frame clones and is missing some. The profile shows tens of thousands of clones, approximately 93% of them singletons. The sample here was PBMCs, taken from a glioma patient treated with radiotherapy, temozolomide or both. The receptor source for this set is a man aged 30-40 years with glioma.

The genes are TRBV12-5 and TRBJ2-7; 14 bases are a match to TRBD2. From germline, CDR1 is LGHNT and CDR2 FRNRAP. Germline trimming cut 2 bases from V and 1 base from J; bases unmatched to any gene: 4. This CDR3 has 17 amino acids. CDR3 in DNA: TGTGCTAGTGGTTTGCTCCGACTAGCGGGAGGGTCCTACGAGCAGTACTTC. This translates into CASGLLRLAGGSYEQYF.

The rearrangement uses TRBV4-2 and TRBJ2-3, with D perhaps matching TRBD2 (6 bases). Per the germline V gene, CDR1 is LGHNA and CDR2 is YNFKEQ. V lost 0 bases, J lost 3 bases, and 13 bases lay in between. This CDR3 spans 16 amino acids. This CDR3 reads CASSQDPGVDTDTQYF. DNA of the CDR3: TGTGCCAGCAGCCAAGATCCGGGAGTTGATACAGATACGCAGTATTTT.

Comments on this clone: Other nucleotide sequences from this sample produce the same CDR3. The V gene is TRBV11-3, the J gene TRBJ2-5; no clear D gene. This CDR3 has 13 residues. V gave up 0 bases and J gave up 1 base, with 3 bases separating them. Germline assignment: CDR1 SGHNT and CDR2 YENEEA. CDR3 loop: CASSLESQETQYF. For the CDR3, the DNA is TGTGCCAGCAGCTTAGAATCCCAAGAGACCCAGTACTTC.

This clone was seen a few times. This chain joins TRBV10-1 and TRBJ2-2; D not certain. Germline V gene data show CDR1 as WNHNN and CDR2 as SYGVQD (reference sequence). This CDR3 has 15 amino acids. Between the trimmed V and J ends, which lost 3 bases and 3 bases, there was a span of 11 bases. For the CDR3, the DNA is TGCGCCAGCAGTGATCTCGCTAGAGACACCGGGGAGCTGTTTTTT. The encoded protein is CASSDLARDTGELFF.

The chain links TRBV19 to TRBJ2-1; TRBD2 aligns across 10 bases. CDR1 is LNHDA, CDR2 SQIVND, per germline (reference sequence). The CDR3 length is 16 residues. J lost 8 bases, V lost 4 bases, and 11 bases had no gene match. Here the CDR3 DNA reads TGTGCCAGTAGTACCCGGCTAGCGGGAGTATTGGATGAGCAGTTCTTC. Translated, it gives CASSTRLAGVLDEQFF.

This rearrangement joins TRBV6-1 to TRBJ2-1; no firm D call. V dropped 9 bases and J dropped 4 bases, with 13 bases sitting between them. Germline CDR1 MNHNS, CDR2 SASEGT. The CDR3 consists of 13 residues. The CDR3 DNA reads TGTGCCAGTCTAGGCCTAGGATACAATGAGCAGTTCTTC. As protein: CASLGLGYNEQFF.

This clone showed up just once. V is TRBV7-8 and J is TRBJ2-7, with TRBD2 matching 8 bases. The CDR3 contains 14 residues. From germline, CDR1 is SGHVS and CDR2 FQNEAQ. V lost 5 bases and J lost 3; bases outside the gene matches: 6. CDR3: CASSPMGLVYEQYF. DNA for the CDR3: TGTGCCAGCAGCCCCATGGGACTAGTCTACGAGCAGTACTTC.

The V gene is TRBV25-1, the J gene TRBJ1-2, with a possible D match to TRBD1 (5 bases). This CDR3 has 12 residues. The germline gives CDR1 MGHDK, CDR2 SYGVNS. V lost 5 bases and J lost 2, with 6 bases in between. The CDR3 spells CASSRGNYGYTF. The DNA of the CDR3 is TGTGCCAGCAGTCGGGGCAACTATGGCTACACCTTC.

The J gene is TRBJ2-7, the V gene TRBV4-2; 8 bases line up with TRBD2. Trimming removed 3 bases from V and 7 bases from J; junction bases left unmatched: 20. This CDR3 contains 18 residues. Per germline, CDR1 LGHNA and CDR2 YNFKEQ. As DNA, the CDR3 is TGTGCCAGCAGCCACCCCGATCAGGGTAGCGGGAACTTCGGAGAGCAGTACTTC. As protein: CASSHPDQGSGNFGEQYF.

The chain links TRBV5-5 to TRBJ2-7, with TRBD2 identical over 8 bases. J was trimmed by 0 bases and V by 1 base; bases with no gene match: 0. The germline CDR1 and CDR2 sequences are SGHKS and YYEKEE (reference sequence). The CDR3 covers 14 residues. Here the CDR3 reads CASSLSGSSYEQYF. DNA of the CDR3: TGTGCCAGCAGCTTGAGCGGGAGCTCCTACGAGCAGTACTTC.